This is a list of T cell receptor beta chains from one sample in a study of control samples from healthy donors and cancer patients. TCRdb's copy holds only in-frame clones and misses some; the assay was immunoSEQ multiplex PCR. Among about 190,000 clones listed, about 90% were seen once. The sequenced sample was blood. The receptors derive from a man between 25 and 39 years old in good health. Each CDR3 is given with its conserved first and last residue. A D gene is named only where the DNA matches it firmly. Clone size is given for some rows only: seen once, a few or many times, or a class if the clone is expanded.

V	D	J	size	CDR3	DNA
TRBV30	NA	TRBJ1-4	NA	CAWSQGNNEKLFF	TGTGCCTGGAGTCAGGGAAATAATGAAAAACTGTTTTTT
TRBV2	NA	TRBJ1-2	NA	CASSEGPYGYTF	TGTGCCAGCAGTGAGGGGCCCTATGGCTACACCTTC
TRBV9	TRBD2	TRBJ2-2	NA	CASSLAPKAGGDTGELFF	TGTGCCAGCAGCCTCGCCCCGAAAGCGGGGGGCGACACCGGGGAGCTGTTTTTT
TRBV11-2	NA	TRBJ1-6	NA	CASSQTGTAYNSPLHF	TGTGCCAGCAGTCAAACAGGGACCGCCTATAATTCACCCCTCCACTTT
TRBV19	NA	TRBJ1-1	NA	CASSINLNTEAFF	TGTGCCAGTAGTATAAATCTGAACACTGAAGCTTTCTTT
TRBV7-9	NA	TRBJ2-5	NA	CASSLAQGNQETQYF	TGTGCCAGCAGCTTAGCTCAGGGGAACCAAGAGACCCAGTACTTC
TRBV6-5	NA	TRBJ1-1	NA	CASSSIRATEAFF	TGTGCCAGCAGTTCCATCAGGGCAACTGAAGCTTTCTTT
TRBV5-4	NA	TRBJ2-5	NA	CASSGNRTVKETQYF	TGTGCCAGCAGCGGGAACCGGACAGTAAAAGAGACCCAGTACTTC
TRBV12-3/TRBV12-4	NA	TRBJ1-2	NA	CASTGVNYGYTF	TGTGCCAGCACGGGGGTTAACTATGGCTACACCTTC
TRBV15	NA	TRBJ2-3	once	CATSRDRGDTQYF	TGTGCCACCAGCAGAGATAGGGGAGATACGCAGTATTTT
TRBV24-1	TRBD2	TRBJ2-1	NA	CATSSGSGGLGSYNEQFF	TGTGCCACCAGCTCGGGTAGCGGGGGACTGGGCTCCTACAATGAGCAGTTCTTC
TRBV4-1	NA	TRBJ2-7	once	CASSQWAGAAVGEQYF	TGCGCCAGCAGCCAATGGGCAGGGGCCGCGGTAGGGGAGCAGTACTTC
TRBV10-3	NA	TRBJ1-5	once	CAISESQTNQPQHF	TGTGCCATCAGTGAGTCCCAGACCAATCAGCCCCAGCATTTT
TRBV2	NA	TRBJ1-5	few	CASRQGTAGNQPQHF	TGTGCCAGCAGGCAGGGGACCGCGGGAAATCAGCCCCAGCATTTT
TRBV30	NA	TRBJ1-1	NA	CAWRGGAFF	TGTGCCTGGAGGGGTGGTGCTTTCTTT
TRBV30	NA	TRBJ1-6	NA	CAWTDAYNSPLHF	TGTGCCTGGACTGATGCCTATAATTCACCCCTCCACTTT
TRBV19	NA	TRBJ2-3	NA	CASSIKDSFTDTQYF	TGTGCCAGTAGTATAAAAGACTCCTTCACAGATACGCAGTATTTT
TRBV4-1	TRBD2	TRBJ2-5	once	CASSQDTGGPPSPQETQYF	TGCGCCAGCAGCCAAGATACGGGGGGACCCCCTAGTCCCCAAGAGACCCAGTACTTC
TRBV27	NA	TRBJ2-1	NA	CASSTSSVYEQFF	TGTGCCAGCAGTACCTCTAGCGTCTATGAGCAGTTCTTC
TRBV6-5	TRBD2	TRBJ2-5	NA	CATRGDQETQYF	TGTGCCACCCGGGGGGACCAAGAGACCCAGTACTTC
TRBV5-1	TRBD1	TRBJ1-1	NA	CASNIGQAGTEAFF	TGCGCCAGCAACATAGGACAGGCGGGCACTGAAGCTTTCTTT
TRBV18	NA	TRBJ1-1	NA	CASSPRDGNTEAFF	TGTGCCAGCTCACCACGCGACGGGAACACTGAAGCTTTCTTT
TRBV6-5	NA	TRBJ1-1	NA	CASSRGLNTEAFF	TGTGCCAGCAGCCGGGGCTTGAACACTGAAGCTTTCTTT
TRBV6-1	TRBD2	TRBJ2-1	NA	CASSEASGGPGEQFF	TGTGCCAGCAGTGAAGCTAGCGGGGGGCCGGGTGAGCAGTTCTTC
TRBV7-9	NA	TRBJ2-7	NA	CASSPSGLSEQYF	TGTGCCAGCAGCCCCTCAGGGTTAAGCGAGCAGTACTTC
TRBV14	NA	TRBJ1-2	NA	CASSQDLAFAGAGYTF	TGTGCCAGCAGCCAAGATCTCGCCTTCGCCGGCGCTGGCTACACCTTC
TRBV10-1	NA	TRBJ2-5	NA	CARPAQGWIQETQYF	TGCGCCAGACCCGCGCAGGGGTGGATTCAAGAGACCCAGTACTTC
TRBV3-1/TRBV3-2	TRBD1	TRBJ1-5	NA	CASSPRTGANQPQHF	TGTGCCAGCAGCCCTCGGACAGGAGCCAATCAGCCCCAGCATTTT
TRBV10-3	NA	TRBJ2-5	NA	CAIGRGAGGETQYF	TGTGCCATCGGGAGAGGGGCAGGTGGGGAGACCCAGTACTTC
TRBV4-1	NA	TRBJ2-2	few	CASSPRTLTGELFF	TGCGCCAGCAGCCCAAGGACACTCACCGGGGAGCTGTTTTTT
TRBV3-1/TRBV3-2	TRBD2	TRBJ2-1	NA	CASTLRTSGREQFF	TGTGCCAGCACCTTACGGACTAGCGGTCGGGAGCAGTTCTTC
TRBV29-1	NA	TRBJ1-2	NA	CSVESRWGNGYTF	TGCAGCGTTGAAAGTAGGTGGGGTAATGGCTACACCTTC
TRBV20-1	NA	TRBJ1-1	NA	CSARDSGEAFF	TGCAGTGCTAGAGATAGTGGTGAAGCTTTCTTT
TRBV11-3	NA	TRBJ1-1	NA	CASSLVRGWTTEAFF	TGTGCCAGCAGCTTAGTACGGGGTTGGACCACTGAAGCTTTCTTT
TRBV12-5	TRBD2	TRBJ2-7	NA	CASGFNLGGAYEQYF	TGTGCTAGTGGTTTTAATCTCGGGGGGGCCTACGAGCAGTACTTC
TRBV5-6	NA	TRBJ2-3	NA	CASSLLGYDTDTQYF	TGTGCCAGCAGCTTGCTGGGATACGACACAGATACGCAGTATTTT
TRBV9	NA	TRBJ2-1	NA	CASSVGGGASYNEQFF	TGTGCCAGCAGCGTAGGAGGGGGGGCCTCCTACAATGAGCAGTTCTTC
TRBV27	NA	TRBJ1-5	NA	CASTQWVGQPQHF	TGTGCCAGCACCCAGTGGGTTGGGCAGCCCCAGCATTTT
TRBV30	NA	TRBJ1-2	NA	CAWSIGLNYGYTF	TGTGCCTGGAGTATCGGCCTTAACTATGGCTACACCTTC
TRBV5-5	NA	TRBJ2-3	NA	CASSFPGGTDTQYF	TGTGCCAGCAGCTTTCCGGGGGGCACAGATACGCAGTATTTT
TRBV14	NA	TRBJ1-1	NA	CASSQEENTEAFF	TGTGCCAGCAGCCAAGAAGAGAACACTGAAGCTTTCTTT
TRBV20-1	NA	TRBJ1-2	NA	CSASFRAGGYTF	TGCAGTGCTAGTTTCAGGGCTGGCGGCTACACCTTC
TRBV5-1	TRBD1	TRBJ2-7	NA	CASSRGQGVSYEQYF	TGCGCCAGCAGCCGGGGACAGGGGGTCTCCTACGAGCAGTACTTC
TRBV14	NA	TRBJ2-7	NA	CASSPWGGRDEQYF	TGTGCCAGCAGCCCCTGGGGGGGGCGCGACGAGCAGTACTTC
TRBV29-1	NA	TRBJ2-3	NA	CSVVLSLALGSFTDTQYF	TGCAGCGTTGTCCTTTCACTAGCCCTCGGGAGTTTCACAGATACGCAGTATTTT
TRBV5-5	NA	TRBJ1-1	NA	CASSGAADLHTEAFF	TGTGCCAGCAGCGGCGCGGCCGACCTTCACACTGAAGCTTTCTTT